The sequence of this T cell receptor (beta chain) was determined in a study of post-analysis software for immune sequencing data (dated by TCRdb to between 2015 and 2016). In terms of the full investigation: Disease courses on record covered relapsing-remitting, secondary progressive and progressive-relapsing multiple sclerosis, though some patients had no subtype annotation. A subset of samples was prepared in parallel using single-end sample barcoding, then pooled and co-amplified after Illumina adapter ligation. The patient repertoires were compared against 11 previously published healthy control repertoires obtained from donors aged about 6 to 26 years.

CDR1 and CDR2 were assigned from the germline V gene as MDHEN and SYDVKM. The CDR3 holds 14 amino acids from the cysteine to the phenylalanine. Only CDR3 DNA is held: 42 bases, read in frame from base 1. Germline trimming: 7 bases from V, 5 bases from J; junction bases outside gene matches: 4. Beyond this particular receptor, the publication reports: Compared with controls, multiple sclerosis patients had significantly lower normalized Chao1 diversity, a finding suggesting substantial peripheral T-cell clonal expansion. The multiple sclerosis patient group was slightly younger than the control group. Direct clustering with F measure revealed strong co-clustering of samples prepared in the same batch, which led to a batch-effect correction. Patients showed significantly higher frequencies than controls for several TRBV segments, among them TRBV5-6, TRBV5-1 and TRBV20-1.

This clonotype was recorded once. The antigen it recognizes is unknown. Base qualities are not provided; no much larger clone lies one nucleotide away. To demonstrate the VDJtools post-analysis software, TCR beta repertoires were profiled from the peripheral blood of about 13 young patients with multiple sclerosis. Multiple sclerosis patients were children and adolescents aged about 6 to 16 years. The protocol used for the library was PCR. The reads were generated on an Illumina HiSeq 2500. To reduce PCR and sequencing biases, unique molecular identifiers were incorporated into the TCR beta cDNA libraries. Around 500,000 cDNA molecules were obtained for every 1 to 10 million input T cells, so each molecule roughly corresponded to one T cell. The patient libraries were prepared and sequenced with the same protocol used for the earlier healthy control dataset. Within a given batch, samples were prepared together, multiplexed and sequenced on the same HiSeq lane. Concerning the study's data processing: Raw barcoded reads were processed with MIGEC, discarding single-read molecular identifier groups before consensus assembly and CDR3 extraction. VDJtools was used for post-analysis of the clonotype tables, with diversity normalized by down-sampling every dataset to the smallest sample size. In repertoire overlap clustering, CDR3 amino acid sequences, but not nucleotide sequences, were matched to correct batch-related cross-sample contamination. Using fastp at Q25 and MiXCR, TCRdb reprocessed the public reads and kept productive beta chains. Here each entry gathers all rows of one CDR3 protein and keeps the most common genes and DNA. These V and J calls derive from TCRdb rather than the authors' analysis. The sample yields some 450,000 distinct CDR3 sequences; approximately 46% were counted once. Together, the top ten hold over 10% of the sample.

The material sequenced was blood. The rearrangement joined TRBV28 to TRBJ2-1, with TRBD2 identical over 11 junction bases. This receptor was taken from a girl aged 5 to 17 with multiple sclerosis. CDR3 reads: CASIRGLADNEQFF. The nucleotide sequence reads TGTGCCAGCATCCGGGGACTAGCGGACAATGAGCAGTTCTTC.